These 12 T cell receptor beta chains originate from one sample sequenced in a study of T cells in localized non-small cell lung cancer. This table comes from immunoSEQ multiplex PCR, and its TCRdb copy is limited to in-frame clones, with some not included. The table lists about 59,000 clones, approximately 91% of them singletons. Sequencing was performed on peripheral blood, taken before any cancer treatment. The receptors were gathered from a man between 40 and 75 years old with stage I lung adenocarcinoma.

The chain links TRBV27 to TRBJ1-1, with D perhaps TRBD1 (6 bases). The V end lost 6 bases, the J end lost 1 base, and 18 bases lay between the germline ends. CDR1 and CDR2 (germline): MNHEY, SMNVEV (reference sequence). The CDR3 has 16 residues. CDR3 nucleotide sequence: TGTGCCAGCAGCAGGGGTGCTTTCGGTAAGAACACTGAAGCTTTCTTT. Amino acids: CASSRGAFGKNTEAFF.

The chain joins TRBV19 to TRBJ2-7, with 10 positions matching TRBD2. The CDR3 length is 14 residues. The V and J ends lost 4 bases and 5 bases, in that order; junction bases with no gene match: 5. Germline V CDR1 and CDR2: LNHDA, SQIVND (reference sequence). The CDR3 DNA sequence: TGTGCCAGTAGTACCGCCGGGACTAGCGACGAGCAGTACTTC. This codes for CASSTAGTSDEQYF.

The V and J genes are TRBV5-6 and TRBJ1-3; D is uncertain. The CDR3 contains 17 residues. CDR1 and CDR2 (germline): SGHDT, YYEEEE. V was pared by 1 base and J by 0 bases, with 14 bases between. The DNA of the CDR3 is TGTGCCAGCAGCTTGTTCGGACGGCCAAGCTCTGGAAACACCATATATTTT. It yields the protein CASSLFGRPSSGNTIYF.

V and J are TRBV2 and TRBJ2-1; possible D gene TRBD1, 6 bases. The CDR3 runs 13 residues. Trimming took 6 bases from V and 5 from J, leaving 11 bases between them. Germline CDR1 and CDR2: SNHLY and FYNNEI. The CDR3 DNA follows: TGTGCCAGCAGGATGGACAGTAACAATGAGCAGTTCTTC. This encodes CASRMDSNNEQFF. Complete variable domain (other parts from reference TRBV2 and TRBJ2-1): EPEVTQTPSHQVTQMGQEVILRCVPISNHLYFYWYRQILGQKVEFLVSFYNNEISEKSEIFDDQFSVERPDGSNFTLKIRSTKLEDSAMYFCASRMDSNNEQFFGPGTRLTVL.

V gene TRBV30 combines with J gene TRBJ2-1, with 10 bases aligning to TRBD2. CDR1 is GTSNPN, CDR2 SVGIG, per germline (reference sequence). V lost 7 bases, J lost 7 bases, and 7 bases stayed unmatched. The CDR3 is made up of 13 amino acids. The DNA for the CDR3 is TGTGCCTCAAAGCGGGAGGGCAAGAATGAGCAGTTCTTC. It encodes CASKREGKNEQFF. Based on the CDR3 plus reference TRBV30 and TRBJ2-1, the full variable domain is SQTIHQWPATLVQPVGSPLSLECTVEGTSNPNLYWYRQAAGRGLQLLFYSVGIGQISSEVPQNLSASRPQDRQFILSSKKLLLSDSGFYLCASKREGKNEQFFGPGTRLTVL.

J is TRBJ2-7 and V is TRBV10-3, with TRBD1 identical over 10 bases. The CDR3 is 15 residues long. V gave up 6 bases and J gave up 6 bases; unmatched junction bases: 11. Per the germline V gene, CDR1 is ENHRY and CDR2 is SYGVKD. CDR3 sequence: CAISVSGTGEGEQYF. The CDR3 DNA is TGTGCCATCAGCGTATCCGGGACAGGGGAGGGCGAGCAGTACTTC.

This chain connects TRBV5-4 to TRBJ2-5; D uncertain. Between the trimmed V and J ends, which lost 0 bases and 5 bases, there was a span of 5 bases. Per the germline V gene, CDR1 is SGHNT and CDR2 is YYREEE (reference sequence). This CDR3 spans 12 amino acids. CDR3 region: CASSLDSETQYF. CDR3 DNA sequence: TGTGCCAGCAGCTTGGATTCGGAGACCCAGTACTTC.

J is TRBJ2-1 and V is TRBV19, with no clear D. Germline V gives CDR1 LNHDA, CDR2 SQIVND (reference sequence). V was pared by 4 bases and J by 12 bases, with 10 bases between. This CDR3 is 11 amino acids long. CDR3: CASSKTGVQFF. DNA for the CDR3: TGTGCCAGTAGTAAGACGGGCGTGCAGTTCTTC.

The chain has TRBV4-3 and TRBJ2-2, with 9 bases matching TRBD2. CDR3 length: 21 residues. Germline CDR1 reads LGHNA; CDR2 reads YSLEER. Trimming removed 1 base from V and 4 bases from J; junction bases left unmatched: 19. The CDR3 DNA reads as TGCGCCAGCAGCCAAGTTTTCGGGCCGGGGGGTGGCGGGAGGGGCACCGGGGAGCTGTTTTTT. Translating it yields CASSQVFGPGGGGRGTGELFF.

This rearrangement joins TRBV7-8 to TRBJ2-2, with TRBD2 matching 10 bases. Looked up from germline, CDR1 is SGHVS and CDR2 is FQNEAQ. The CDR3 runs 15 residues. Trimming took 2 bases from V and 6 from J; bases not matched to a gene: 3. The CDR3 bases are TGTGCCAGCAGCTTACGCCTAGCGGGAGCCGGGGAGCTGTTTTTT. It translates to CASSLRLAGAGELFF.

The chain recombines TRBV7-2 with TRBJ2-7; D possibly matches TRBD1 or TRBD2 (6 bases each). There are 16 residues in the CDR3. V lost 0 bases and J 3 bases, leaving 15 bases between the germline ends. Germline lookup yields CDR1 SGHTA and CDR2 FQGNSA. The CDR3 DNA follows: TGTGCCAGCAGCTTAGCCATCGGGGGACACAACTACGAGCAGTACTTC. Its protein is CASSLAIGGHNYEQYF.

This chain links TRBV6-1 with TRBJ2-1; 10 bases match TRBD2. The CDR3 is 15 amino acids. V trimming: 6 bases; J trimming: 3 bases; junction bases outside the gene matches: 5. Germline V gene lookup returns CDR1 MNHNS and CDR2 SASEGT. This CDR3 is CASRQLAGHYNEQFF. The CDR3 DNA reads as TGTGCCAGCAGGCAACTAGCGGGGCACTACAATGAGCAGTTCTTC.